The 6 T cell receptor beta chains below come from one sample, sequenced in a study of beta chain features in type 1 diabetes. What was sequenced were expressed TCRB transcripts, since all of the isolated RNA had been reverse transcribed. The method was immunoSEQ multiplex PCR; TCRdb's version includes in-frame clones alone and lacks a portion of them. The repertoire includes 600,000 to 650,000 clones, roughly a sixth of them detected once, and approximately 0.087% sits in the top ten. Material: naive CD4+ T cells from blood. The receptor source for this set is a man in his late teens or twenties in good health.

This chain uses TRBV10-3 with TRBJ2-6; tentatively, D is TRBD1 (6 bases). There are 16 residues in the CDR3. With 3 bases removed from V and 4 bases from J, the gap between germline ends came to 13 bases. Germline CDR1 and CDR2: ENHRY and SYGVKD. CDR3 sequence reads: CAISERTVYGANVLTF. Here the CDR3 DNA reads TGTGCCATCAGTGAAAGGACAGTTTACGGGGCCAACGTCCTGACTTTC.

The V call is TRBV7-3, the J call TRBJ2-1; 9 nucleotides line up with TRBD1. V lost 1 base to trimming and J lost 5 bases; unmatched junction nucleotides: 12. The germline V gene encodes CDR1 SGHTA and CDR2 FQGTGA. This CDR3 has 18 amino acids. CDR3 sequence reads: CASSLKAWDRDRHNEQFF. The DNA of the CDR3 is TGTGCCAGCAGCTTAAAGGCTTGGGACAGGGATCGCCACAATGAGCAGTTCTTC.

The chain links TRBV15 to TRBJ1-5; D remains ambiguous. This CDR3 has 16 residues. Germline values: CDR1 LNHNV, CDR2 YYDKDF (reference sequence). V lost 5 bases and J lost 2, with 16 bases in between. Here the CDR3 DNA reads TGTGCCACCAGCTATCGATCCCGCCGGGGCAATCAGCCCCAGCATTTT. It yields the protein CATSYRSRRGNQPQHF.

This clone was counted between two and nine times. The rearrangement links TRBV6-5 to TRBJ1-1; 8 nucleotides agree with TRBD1. Germline lookup yields CDR1 MNHEY and CDR2 SVGAGI. V lost 3 bases to trimming and J lost 1 base; unmatched junction nucleotides: 4. The CDR3 spans 15 residues. CDR3 protein: CASSYLGQGNTEAFF. The CDR3 coding sequence is TGTGCCAGCAGTTATCTCGGACAGGGGAACACTGAAGCTTTCTTT.

This chain uses TRBV9 with TRBJ2-1; 13 bases align to TRBD2. Germline V gene lookup returns CDR1 SGDLS and CDR2 YYNGEE. The CDR3 spans 16 residues. Trimming at V came to 5 bases and at J to 5 bases, leaving 7 bases not matched to a gene. Here the CDR3 reads CASSATGLAGHNEQFF. For the CDR3, the DNA is TGTGCCAGCAGTGCTACGGGACTAGCGGGACACAATGAGCAGTTCTTC.

V usage is TRBV4-3 and J usage is TRBJ2-5; maybe TRBD2 (5 bases). Germline V gene lookup returns CDR1 LGHNA and CDR2 YSLEER. The CDR3 length is 14 residues. The V end was cut by 0 bases, the J end by 6 bases, with 11 bases between. The CDR3 sequence is CASSQDLGVQTQYF. The CDR3 DNA reads as TGCGCCAGCAGCCAAGATCTCGGGGTGCAGACCCAGTACTTC.